The 27 T cell receptor beta chains given below trace back to one sample, sequenced in a study of neoadjuvant anti-PD-1 for oral cavity cancer. TCRdb keeps only in-frame clones here, not all; method: immunoSEQ multiplex PCR. The top ten hold 3% to 3.5% of the sample, which has tens of thousands of clones, 85% seen once. As for time point: after neoadjuvant nivolumab, at surgical resection. Material: PBMCs, obtained after nivolumab (anti-PD-1) treatment. The receptors stem from a person between 35 and 79 years old with oral cavity squamous cell carcinoma.

The CDR3 bases are TGTGCCTGGTCAAGCTCCTACAATGAGCAGTTCTTC. Its protein is CAWSSSYNEQFF. The J gene is TRBJ2-1, the V gene TRBV30; unclear D gene. CDR1 and CDR2 from the germline V gene are GTSNPN and SVGIG (reference sequence). The CDR3 loop spans 12 amino acids. The V and J ends lost 5 bases and 0 bases respectively, with 5 bases between them.

V and J are TRBV28 and TRBJ2-7; 12 bases map to TRBD2. CDR1 is MDHEN, CDR2 SYDVKM, per germline. Trimming cost V 6 bases and J 1 base; bases outside gene matches: 4. The CDR3 sequence is 15 residues long. The chain's CDR3 is CASRQTSGRSYEQYF. CDR3 bases: TGTGCCAGCAGACAAACTAGCGGGAGGTCCTACGAGCAGTACTTC.

This clone has more than one count but fewer than ten. The rearrangement uses TRBV19 and TRBJ1-3; unclear D gene. Germline CDR1 LNHDA, CDR2 SQIVND (reference sequence). The CDR3 covers 12 residues. V lost 10 bases and J 0 bases, leaving 7 bases between the germline ends. CDR3 coding DNA: TGTGCCACGGGGTTCTCTGGAAACACCATATATTTT. Its protein product is CATGFSGNTIYF.

This chain connects TRBV7-8 to TRBJ1-3; D is unresolved. This CDR3 has 18 residues. Deletions cut 2 bases from V and 0 bases from J, with 17 bases between. Germline values: CDR1 SGHVS, CDR2 FQNEAQ. The CDR3 DNA reads TGTGCCAGCAGCTTATTTCGGCCAGGCTCGAGCTCTGGAAACACCATATATTTT. Protein product: CASSLFRPGSSSGNTIYF. The variable domain in full, with the rest retrieved from reference TRBV7-8 and TRBJ1-3, is GAGVSQSPRYKVAKRGQDVALRCDPISGHVSLFWYQQALGQGPEFLTYFQNEAQLDKSGLPSDRFFAERPEGSVSTLKIQRTQQEDSAVYLCASSLFRPGSSSGNTIYFGEGSWLTVV.

V gene TRBV6-1 combines with J gene TRBJ2-7, with D possibly being TRBD1 (6 bases). Trimming shortened V by 7 bases and J by 3 bases, and 13 bases separated the two germline ends. CDR1 is MNHNS, CDR2 SASEGT, per germline. The CDR3 is 13 residues long. The CDR3 DNA is TGTGCCAGCACCGGAAGGGGGATCTACGAGCAGTACTTC. It codes for CASTGRGIYEQYF.

This clone has more than one count but fewer than ten. The J gene is TRBJ2-7, the V gene TRBV7-9; no definite D call. V lost 9 bases and J lost 2, with 5 bases in between. The CDR3 is 10 residues long. Germline values: CDR1 SEHNR, CDR2 FQNEAQ (reference sequence). CDR3 DNA sequence: TGTGCCAGTGGGACCTACGAGCAGTACTTC. Protein: CASGTYEQYF. The variable domain in full, completed from reference TRBV7-9 and TRBJ2-7, reads DTGVSQNPRHKITKRGQNVTFRCDPISEHNRLYWYRQTLGQGPEFLTYFQNEAQLEKSRLLSDRFSAERPKGSFSTLEIQRTEQGDSAMYLCASGTYEQYFGPGTRLTVT.

The chain has TRBV30 and TRBJ2-6, with TRBD2 as a possible D gene (7 bases). V was shortened by 0 bases and J by 2 bases, with 11 bases between the two germline ends. Germline CDR1 GTSNPN, CDR2 SVGIG (reference sequence). The CDR3 totals 16 residues. CDR3 coding DNA: TGTGCCTGGAGTGTAGTGGGGGGGCCTGGGGCCAACGTCCTGACTTTC. It encodes CAWSVVGGPGANVLTF.

V is TRBV19 and J is TRBJ2-5; the D gene is possibly TRBD2 (6 bases). This CDR3 spans 13 amino acids. Trimming removed 6 bases from V and 9 bases from J, with 17 bases in between. Germline CDR1 reads LNHDA; CDR2 reads SQIVND (reference sequence). The CDR3: CASSPTSFGAQYF. Here the CDR3 DNA reads TGTGCCAGTAGCCCGACTAGTTTTGGGGCCCAGTACTTC. Supplemented by reference TRBV19 and TRBJ2-5, the full variable domain reads DGGITQSPKYLFRKEGQNVTLSCEQNLNHDAMYWYRQDPGQGLRLIYYSQIVNDFQKGDIAEGYSVSREKKESFPLTVTSAQKNPTAFYLCASSPTSFGAQYFGPGTRLLVL.

This chain uses TRBV10-3 with TRBJ2-1; D gene unclear. The CDR3 is made up of 11 amino acids. V was trimmed by 2 bases and J by 11 bases, leaving 7 bases between them. Looked up from germline, CDR1 is ENHRY and CDR2 is SYGVKD. CDR3 amino acids: CAISEGPKQFF. CDR3 coding DNA: TGTGCCATCAGTGAGGGGCCTAAGCAGTTCTTC.

This sequence joins TRBV6-1 and TRBJ2-1; 9 nucleotides line up with TRBD2. The J segment lost 3 bases and the V segment lost 6 bases, leaving 6 bases of the junction unmatched. Germline CDR1 MNHNS, CDR2 SASEGT. The CDR3 covers 15 residues. CDR3 amino acids: CASSVDSGSYNEQFF. In DNA, the CDR3 is TGTGCCAGCAGCGTAGATAGCGGGAGCTACAATGAGCAGTTCTTC.

The chain recombines TRBV11-2 with TRBJ1-1; D gene ambiguous. V lost 5 bases to trimming and J lost 6 bases, with 7 bases between them. In germline, CDR1 is SGHAT, CDR2 FQNNGV. The CDR3 loop spans 11 amino acids. DNA of the CDR3: TGTGCCAGCAGCCTTAGGGCTGAAGCTTTCTTT. This sequence encodes CASSLRAEAFF.

The CDR3 DNA reads as TGTGCCAGCAGTTACTCGTCGACAGGGGGGAACGAGCAGTACTTC. It codes for CASSYSSTGGNEQYF. The chain couples TRBV6-5 to TRBJ2-7, with TRBD1 matching 9 bases. The V segment lost 0 bases and the J segment 5 bases; nucleotides outside the gene matches: 5. Per the germline V gene, CDR1 is MNHEY and CDR2 is SVGAGI. This CDR3 comprises 15 residues.

The CDR3 bases are TGCAGCGTTGAGTCTGGGATCATGAACACTGAAGCTTTCTTT. Translated, it gives CSVESGIMNTEAFF. The genes are TRBV29-1 and TRBJ1-1; D gene ambiguous. Germline V gene sequence: CDR1 SQVTM, CDR2 ANQGSEA. Trimming removed 3 bases from V and 0 bases from J, with 11 bases in between. The CDR3 is made up of 14 amino acids.

The chain is built from TRBV12-5 and TRBJ1-1; D not resolved. Trimming removed 7 bases from V and 3 bases from J, with 15 bases in between. CDR1 is LGHNT, CDR2 FRNRAP, per germline. This CDR3 is 14 amino acids long. CDR3 sequence (DNA): TGTGCTAGTGCCCACTCGGGGTCAGACACTGAAGCTTTCTTT. Its protein is CASAHSGSDTEAFF.

This clone was found once. The CDR3 sequence is CASSRNLQETQYF. CDR3 nucleotide sequence: TGTGCCAGCAGTAGGAACCTCCAAGAGACCCAGTACTTC. V gene TRBV9 combines with J gene TRBJ2-5; D not certain. The germline gives CDR1 SGDLS, CDR2 YYNGEE. The ends were cut back, 5 bases at V and 1 base at J, with 9 bases in the middle. The CDR3 is made up of 13 amino acids.

The chain couples TRBV5-6 to TRBJ1-3, with D possibly matching TRBD1 (5 bases). The CDR3 is 17 residues long. V gave up 3 bases and J gave up 0 bases, with 16 bases separating them. Germline V CDR1 and CDR2: SGHDT, YYEEEE. The CDR3 DNA follows: TGTGCCAGCAGCTCGATCCAGGGAGGGAGCTCTGGAAACACCATATATTTT. Amino acids: CASSSIQGGSSGNTIYF.

The chain carries TRBV28 and TRBJ2-1; 13 positions match TRBD2. The germline gives CDR1 MDHEN, CDR2 SYDVKM. V trimming: 8 bases; J trimming: 2 bases; junction bases outside the gene matches: 15. The CDR3 runs to 19 residues. The CDR3 DNA reads TGTGCCAGCTCACATACCGGGACTAGCGGGGCACGAACCTACAATGAGCAGTTCTTC. This codes for CASSHTGTSGARTYNEQFF.

The CDR3 region is CASSETGGDYEQYF. CDR3 coding DNA: TGCGCCAGCAGCGAGACAGGGGGAGACTACGAGCAGTACTTC. V is TRBV5-1 and J is TRBJ2-7, with 9 bases fitting TRBD1. The V gene's germline CDR1 is SGHRS and CDR2 YFSETQ. J gave up 3 bases and V 4 bases, and 5 bases lay outside the gene matches. CDR3 size: 14 residues. Supplemented by reference TRBV5-1 and TRBJ2-7, the full variable domain reads KAGVTQTPRYLIKTRGQQVTLSCSPISGHRSVSWYQQTPGQGLQFLFEYFSETQRNKGNFPGRFSGRQFSNSRSEMNVSTLELGDSALYLCASSETGGDYEQYFGPGTRLTVT.

The J gene is TRBJ2-1, the V gene TRBV10-3; 16 nucleotides line up with TRBD2. CDR1 and CDR2 (germline): ENHRY, SYGVKD. This CDR3 is 15 amino acids long. V dropped 4 bases and J dropped 7; count of bases not matched to a gene: 1. This CDR3 is CAISGGLAGGNEQFF. DNA of the CDR3: TGTGCCATCAGTGGGGGACTAGCGGGAGGGAATGAGCAGTTCTTC.

The chain couples TRBV4-2 to TRBJ2-1; TRBD2 matches 7 bases. The CDR3 totals 16 residues. The V gene end was trimmed by 2 bases and the J gene end by 8 bases; junction bases not matched to a gene: 12. The germline V gene encodes CDR1 LGHNA and CDR2 YNFKEQ. Here the CDR3 DNA reads TGTGCCAGCAGCCAACTTGGACTAGAAATAGGGGATGAGCAGTTCTTC. It is translated as CASSQLGLEIGDEQFF.

V usage is TRBV30 and J usage is TRBJ1-1; D might be TRBD1 (6 bases). Germline assignment: CDR1 GTSNPN and CDR2 SVGIG (reference sequence). The CDR3 covers 14 residues. V was cut by 1 base and J by 3 bases, with 12 bases left in between. The CDR3 spells CAWSGGGAHTEAFF. In DNA, the CDR3 is TGTGCCTGGAGTGGTGGGGGCGCGCACACTGAAGCTTTCTTT.

The CDR3 protein is CAWSGGRFEKLFF. In DNA, the CDR3 is TGTGCCTGGAGTGGGGGCAGGTTTGAAAAACTGTTTTTT. V and J are TRBV30 and TRBJ1-4; D may be TRBD1 (5 bases). Germline V gene lookup returns CDR1 GTSNPN and CDR2 SVGIG (reference sequence). V lost 1 base and J 7 bases, leaving 10 bases between the germline ends. The length of the CDR3 is 13 residues.

The chain combines TRBV6-5 with TRBJ2-2, with D possibly being TRBD1 (6 bases). Per germline, CDR1 MNHEY and CDR2 SVGAGI. This CDR3 contains 15 residues. V was clipped by 2 bases and J by 1 base, with 8 bases between them. The CDR3 DNA follows: TGTGCCAGCAGTTACATGGGACAGAACACCGGGGAGCTGTTTTTT. Its protein is CASSYMGQNTGELFF.

CDR3 sequence reads: CASSLPELAGGSLGELFF. The CDR3, as DNA: TGTGCCAGCAGTTTACCGGAACTAGCGGGAGGCTCCCTGGGGGAGCTGTTTTTT. The chain uses TRBV28 and TRBJ2-2; 12 bases are shared with TRBD2. The CDR3 is 18 residues long. With 2 bases clipped from V and 8 bases from J, the junction kept 12 bases outside the gene matches. CDR1 MDHEN and CDR2 SYDVKM come from the germline V gene.

This sequence joins TRBV28 and TRBJ1-1; no reliable D call. The V gene lost 7 bases and the J gene lost 11 bases, with 20 bases spanning the gap. The CDR3 totals 13 residues. The germline gives CDR1 MDHEN, CDR2 SYDVKM. CDR3 residues: CASMTQPNLKAFF. In DNA, the CDR3 is TGTGCCAGCATGACGCAGCCCAACCTGAAGGCTTTCTTT.

The CDR3 loop is CASSATSGGSSGANVLTF. CDR3 bases: TGTGCCAGTAGTGCCACTAGCGGGGGGTCCTCTGGGGCCAACGTCCTGACTTTC. The chain carries TRBV19 and TRBJ2-6; 12 bases line up with TRBD2. V was clipped by 5 bases and J by 0 bases; unmatched bases: 5. The germline gives CDR1 LNHDA, CDR2 SQIVND (reference sequence). The CDR3 contains 18 residues.

This clone showed up just a few times. V gene TRBV27 combines with J gene TRBJ2-7, with D perhaps assigned TRBD1 or TRBD2 (5 bases each). The CDR3 runs to 14 residues. V was pared by 4 bases and J by 3 bases, with 13 bases between. Per germline, CDR1 MNHEY and CDR2 SMNVEV (reference sequence). The CDR3 coding sequence is TGTGCCAGCAGTTCCGGGACGGGGTACTACGAGCAGTACTTC. Residues: CASSSGTGYYEQYF.